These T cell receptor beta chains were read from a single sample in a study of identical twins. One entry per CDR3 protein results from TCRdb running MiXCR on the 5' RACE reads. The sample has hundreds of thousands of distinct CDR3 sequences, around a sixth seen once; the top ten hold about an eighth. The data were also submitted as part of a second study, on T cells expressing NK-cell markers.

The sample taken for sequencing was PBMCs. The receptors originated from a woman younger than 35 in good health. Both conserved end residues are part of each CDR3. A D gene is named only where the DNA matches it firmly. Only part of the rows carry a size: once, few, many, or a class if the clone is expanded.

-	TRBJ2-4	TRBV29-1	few	TGCAGCCCGGAGGCCGGGGATGGGCTCAAAAACATTCAGTACTTC	CSPEAGDGLKNIQYF
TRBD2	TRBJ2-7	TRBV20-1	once	TGCAGTGCTAGAATTGCTAGCGGGAACCCCTACGAGCAGTACTTC	CSARIASGNPYEQYF
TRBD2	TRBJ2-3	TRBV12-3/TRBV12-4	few	TGTGCCAGCAGTTTATGGACTAGTGGCTCAGATACGCAGTATTTT	CASSLWTSGSDTQYF
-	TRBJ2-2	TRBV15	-	TGTGCCACCAGCAGAGAATCCGGGACCACTACGGGGGAGCTGTTTTTT	CATSRESGTTTGELFF
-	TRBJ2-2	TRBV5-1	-	TGCGCCAGCAGCTTGGGTCGGGGGAACGCCGGGGAGCTGTTTTTT	CASSLGRGNAGELFF
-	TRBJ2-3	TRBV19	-	TGTGCCAGTAAGGGGGGCGGGGGACCAGATACGCAGTATTTT	CASKGGGGPDTQYF
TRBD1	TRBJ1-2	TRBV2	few	TGTGCCATCGGGACAGGGAACTATGGCTACACCTTC	CAIGTGNYGYTF
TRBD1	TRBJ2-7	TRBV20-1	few	TGCAGTGTAGGGCGAGGGGGCGCGGGCGAGCAGTACTTC	CSVGRGGAGEQYF
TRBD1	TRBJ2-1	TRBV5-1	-	TGCGCCAGCAGGCCCGGGACAGGGTTTGGCAATGAGCAGTTCTTC	CASRPGTGFGNEQFF
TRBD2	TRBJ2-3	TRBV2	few	TGTGCCAGCATTCTAGCGGGAGGAGGCGATACGCAGTATTTT	CASILAGGGDTQYF
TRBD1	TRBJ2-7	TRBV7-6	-	TGTGCCAGCAGCTCGGGACAGGAGGGGAAGCAGTACTTC	CASSSGQEGKQYF
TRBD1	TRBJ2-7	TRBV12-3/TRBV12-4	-	TGTGCCAGCAGCGCCGACCCCCCGGACAGGGGAGCTACCGAGCAGTACTTC	CASSADPPDRGATEQYF
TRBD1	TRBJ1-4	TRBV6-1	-	TGTGCCAGCTCAGACAGGGGCGGGACAACTAATGAAAAACTGTTTTTT	CASSDRGGTTNEKLFF
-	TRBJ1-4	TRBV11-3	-	TGTGCCAGCAGGGCGGGGTTTTCAACTAATGAAAAACTGTTTTTT	CASRAGFSTNEKLFF
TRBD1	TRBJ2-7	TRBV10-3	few	TGTGCCACGCAGAGGGACAGGGATAGAGAGCAGTACTTC	CATQRDRDREQYF
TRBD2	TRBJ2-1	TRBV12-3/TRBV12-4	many	TGTGCCAGCCGAGGCGGACTAGCGGGATTCCGTGAGCAGTTCTTC	CASRGGLAGFREQFF
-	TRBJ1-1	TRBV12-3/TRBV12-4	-	TGTGCCAGCAGTTTAGGGACCCCTGAAGCTTTCTTT	CASSLGTPEAFF
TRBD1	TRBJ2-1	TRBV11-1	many	TGTGCCAGCAGCTTACTAGGAACGGACAGGGGTACCTACAATGAGCAGTTCTTC	CASSLLGTDRGTYNEQFF
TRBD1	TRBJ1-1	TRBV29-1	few	TGCAGCGTTGAAAGACAGGGTGGAGCTTTCTTT	CSVERQGGAFF
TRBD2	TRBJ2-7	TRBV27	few	TGTGCCAGCAGTTTTTCCAGAACCCCGGGGGGGAGCGAGCAGTACTTC	CASSFSRTPGGSEQYF
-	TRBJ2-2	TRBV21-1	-	TGTGCCAGCAGCAAAGAAACGGGGACTAACACCGGGGAGCTGTTTTTT	CASSKETGTNTGELFF
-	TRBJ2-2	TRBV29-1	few	TGCAGCGTTGTTTTGGCCTCTACGAACACCGGGGAGCTGTTTTTT	CSVVLASTNTGELFF
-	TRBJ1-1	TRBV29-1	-	TGCAGCGGAACTAGGACGGTGAACACTGAAGCTTTCTTT	CSGTRTVNTEAFF
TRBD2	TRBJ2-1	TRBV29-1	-	TGCAGCGCCCTAGGGCAGGCCGGGACTAGCGGGAGGGCCTGGGAGCAGTTCTTC	CSALGQAGTSGRAWEQFF
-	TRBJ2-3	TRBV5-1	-	TGCGCCAGCAGCTTAGGGGGAACTTCAGATACGCAGTATTTT	CASSLGGTSDTQYF
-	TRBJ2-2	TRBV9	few	TGTGCCAGCAGCGTAGTGCTAGCTGGGGCCGGGGAGCTGTTTTTT	CASSVVLAGAGELFF
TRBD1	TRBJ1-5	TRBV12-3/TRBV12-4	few	TGTGCCAGCAGGCCGACAGGGAGCAATCAGCCCCAGCATTTT	CASRPTGSNQPQHF
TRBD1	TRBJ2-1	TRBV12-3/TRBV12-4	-	TGTGCCAACAGCCAAGGGGACAGACAATACAATGAGCAGTTCTTC	CANSQGDRQYNEQFF
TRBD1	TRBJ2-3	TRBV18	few	TGTGCCAGCTCACCGACAGGGGGCAGTTTATCAGATACGCAGTATTTT	CASSPTGGSLSDTQYF
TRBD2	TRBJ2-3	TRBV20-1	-	TGCAGTGTTCTAGCGGGGGGCACAGATACGCAGTATTTT	CSVLAGGTDTQYF
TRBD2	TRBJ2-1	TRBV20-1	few	TGCAGTGCTAGAGCCCTGGGGGGAGGGGAGCAGTTCTTC	CSARALGGGEQFF
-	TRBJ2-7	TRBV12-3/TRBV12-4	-	TGTGCCAGCAGCTTCAACAGGGCCGGGAGGTTCTACGAGCAGTACTTC	CASSFNRAGRFYEQYF
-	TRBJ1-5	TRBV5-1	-	TGCGCCAGCAGGTTGGACAGCTCAAATCAGCCCCAGCATTTT	CASRLDSSNQPQHF
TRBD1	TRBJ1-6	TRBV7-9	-	TGTGCCAGCAGCGGCGGGACAGCTACTAATTCACCCCTCCACTTT	CASSGGTATNSPLHF
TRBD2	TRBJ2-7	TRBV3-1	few	TGTGCCAGCAGCCCGCTCCTAGCGGGAGTGGAGCAGTACTTC	CASSPLLAGVEQYF
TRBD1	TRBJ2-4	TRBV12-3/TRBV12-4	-	TGTGCCAGCAGCTTTGGGACAGGGATGAACATTCAGTACTTC	CASSFGTGMNIQYF
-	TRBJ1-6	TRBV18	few	TGTGCCAGCTCACCCGAGGGAGGAGGATCACCCCTCCACTTT	CASSPEGGGSPLHF
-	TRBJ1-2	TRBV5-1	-	TGCGCCAGCAGCTCCTTAGACGGAGACTATGGCTACACCTTC	CASSSLDGDYGYTF
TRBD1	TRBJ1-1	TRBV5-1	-	TGCGCCAGCAGCTTGGCTTATCAGGGGGCGGACACTGAAGCTTTCTTT	CASSLAYQGADTEAFF
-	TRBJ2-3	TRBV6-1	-	TGTGCCAGCAGTGATTTGGGTGCTAGCACAGATACGCAGTATTTT	CASSDLGASTDTQYF
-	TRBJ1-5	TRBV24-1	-	TGTGCCACAAACGGCGGGGCCGATCAGCCCCAGCATTTT	CATNGGADQPQHF
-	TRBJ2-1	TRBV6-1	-	TGTGCCAGCAAGGGGTACTCGAATGAGCAGTTCTTC	CASKGYSNEQFF
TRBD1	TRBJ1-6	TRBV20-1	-	TGCAGTGCTAAGATCAGACAGGGTGATAATTCACCCCTCCACTTT	CSAKIRQGDNSPLHF
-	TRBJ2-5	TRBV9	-	TGTGCCAGCAGCGTATGGATTTCAGGGGAGACCCAGTACTTC	CASSVWISGETQYF
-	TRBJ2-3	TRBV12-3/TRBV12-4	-	TGTGCCAGCAGTTTACTGGAGCAGACTAGCACAGATACGCAGTATTTT	CASSLLEQTSTDTQYF
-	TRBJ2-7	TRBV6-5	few	TGTGCCAGCAGTTACCTAAAGACCGGGGGAGTAAGGTACGAGCAGTACTTC	CASSYLKTGGVRYEQYF
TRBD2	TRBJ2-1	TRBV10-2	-	TGCGCCAGCACCGCGGGGGGACGGGAGCAGTTCTTC	CASTAGGREQFF
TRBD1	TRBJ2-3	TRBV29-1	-	TGCAGCGTTCCTCGCCTGAGAAGACAGGGAAGGACAGATACGCAGTATTTT	CSVPRLRRQGRTDTQYF
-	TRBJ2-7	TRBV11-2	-	TGTGCCAGCAGCTCACATTGGCAGAACTACGAGCAGTACTTC	CASSSHWQNYEQYF
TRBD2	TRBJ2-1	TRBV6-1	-	TGTGCCAGCAGGTTTAGCGGGAGGGACCTATACAATGAGCAGTTCTTC	CASRFSGRDLYNEQFF
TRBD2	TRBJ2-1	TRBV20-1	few	TGCAGTGCACGTATAGCGGGCCTACTCAATGAGCAGTTCTTC	CSARIAGLLNEQFF
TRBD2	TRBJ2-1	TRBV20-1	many	TGCAGTGCTAGAGTTGGGAGGGCGAGGGATGAGCAGTTCTTC	CSARVGRARDEQFF
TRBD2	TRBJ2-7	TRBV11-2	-	TGTGCCAGCAGCCGTAACCTAGCGGACACGGAGCAGTACTTC	CASSRNLADTEQYF
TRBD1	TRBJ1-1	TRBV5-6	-	TGTGCCAGCATCCACAGGGGGCTGACTGAAGCTTTCTTT	CASIHRGLTEAFF
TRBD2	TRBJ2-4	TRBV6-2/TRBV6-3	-	TGTGCCAGCACCCGGAGCGGGGCAGTGGACATTCAGTACTTC	CASTRSGAVDIQYF